This T cell receptor beta chain is from a study of metastatic and nonmetastatic thyroid tumors (dated by TCRdb to the early 2020s). At the level of the whole study: Repertoires were compared across peripheral blood and tumor or nodule tissue samples from malignant and benign thyroid patients. The paper as a whole reports these results and caveats: In both blood and tumor samples, malignant tumors were reported to have significantly higher TCR beta diversity than benign nodules.

Before undergoing thyroid surgery, none of the patients had been given any kind of treatment. The study retrospectively analysed patient clinical samples collected from 2012 to 2018 using T-cell receptor beta sequencing. Library preparation was by PCR. Sequencing took place on an Illumina HiSeq 4000. The TCR beta-chain CDR3 region of each patient was profiled by high-throughput sequencing. The original pipeline was this. A classifier to discriminate distant-metastatic papillary thyroid cancer patients was built from CDR3 differences across clinicopathological groups. The Shannon index was used to assess repertoire diversity, and the Morisita-Horn index was used to assess tumor-blood repertoire similarity. In-frame beta chains were kept once TCRdb had trimmed the public reads at Q25 with fastp and called clones with MiXCR. It is TCRdb's table, rather than the study itself, that gives the V and J calls and clone size. The sample contains tens of thousands of clones, around 15% of them found a single time. The ten largest clones represent nearly 3.5% of the sample.

This clone was detected only a few times. The specificity of this receptor is unknown. No clone much larger than this one lies a single base away; base qualities are absent. V lost 1 base and J lost 11 bases; the stretch between them is 21 bases long. CDR1 and CDR2 are drawn from the germline V gene (reference sequence): MNHEY, SMNVEV. The CDR3 holds 17 amino acids from the cysteine to the phenylalanine. The DNA shown is the 51-base CDR3, in frame from base 1. Sequences were obtained from blood. The receptor's source is a female donor with papillary thyroid cancer or a benign thyroid nodule (not recorded which). Some clones in this sample may be carry-over from other donors' samples. The rearrangement joined TRBV27 to TRBJ1-6; the best D guess is TRBD1, with 5 bases matching. CDR3 reads: CASSLLVGGHGVPPLHF. The DNA sequence is TGTGCCAGCAGTTTATTGGTGGGGGGTCATGGCGTACCACCCCTCCACTTT.